This T cell receptor beta chain comes out of a study of blood T cell repertoires in COVID-19. Study in general: The analysed material was cDNA or gDNA that came from T cells, B-cell-depleted T cells, or PBMCs.

Study members were between about 18 and 95 years old and lived in over 20 US regions. Donors in Cohort 3 who had recovered were those with two negative PCRs, healthcare professional clearance, or resolution of their symptoms. Germline CDR1 KGHSH, CDR2 LQKENI. The CDR3 is made up of 15 amino acids. V was trimmed by 3 bases and J by 2 bases, leaving 11 bases between them. TCRdb's table, derived via immunoSEQ multiplex PCR, lists solely in-frame clones and lacks some. Here the sample spans under 300,000 clones, 85% to 90% being singletons. This receptor was identified in a man between 18 and 35 years old who had recovered from COVID-19. The sequenced sample was PBMCs or T cells enriched from blood (not recorded which). The J gene is TRBJ1-3, the V gene TRBV18; D possibly corresponds to TRBD1 (5 bases). This chain's CDR3 is CASSPSQAPGNTIYF. The CDR3 DNA follows: TGTGCCAGCTCACCCTCACAGGCTCCTGGAAACACCATATATTTT.